The clone carrying this T cell receptor beta chain was counted between two and nine times. Its target is not known. This entry is derived from a study of beta chain features in type 1 diabetes. Study background: Sorted cells examined across all samples numbered around 99,000,000. Study conclusions and caveats: Within patients, naive, central memory and Treg TCRB repertoires seemed more similar than within healthy donors.

Sampling consisted of one heparinised blood draw per donor, averaging around 100 mL. Between the trimmed V and J ends, which lost 5 bases and 3 bases, there was a span of 8 bases. This CDR3 spans 13 amino acids. Looked up from germline, CDR1 is LNHNV and CDR2 is YYDKDF (reference sequence). Expressed TCRB transcripts were sequenced after all isolated RNA was converted to cDNA. Some clones are missing from TCRdb's copy, which holds only in-frame ones; the method was immunoSEQ multiplex PCR. The sample holds 400,000 to 600,000 clones, about 32% seen once. This chain uses TRBV15 with TRBJ1-5; weak D call: TRBD1 (6 bases). The sequencing sample was made of naive CD4+ T cells from blood. This TCR came from a man between 18 and 29 years old in good health. CDR3 nucleotides: TGTGCCACCAGCTGGACAGACAATCAGCCCCAGCATTTT. This translates into CATSWTDNQPQHF. Complete variable domain (other parts from reference TRBV15 and TRBJ1-5): DAMVIQNPRYQVTQFGKPVTLSCSQTLNHNVMYWYQQKSSQAPKLLFHYYDKDFNNEADTPDNFQSRRPNTSFCFLDIRSPGLGDTAMYLCATSWTDNQPQHFGDGTRLSIL.